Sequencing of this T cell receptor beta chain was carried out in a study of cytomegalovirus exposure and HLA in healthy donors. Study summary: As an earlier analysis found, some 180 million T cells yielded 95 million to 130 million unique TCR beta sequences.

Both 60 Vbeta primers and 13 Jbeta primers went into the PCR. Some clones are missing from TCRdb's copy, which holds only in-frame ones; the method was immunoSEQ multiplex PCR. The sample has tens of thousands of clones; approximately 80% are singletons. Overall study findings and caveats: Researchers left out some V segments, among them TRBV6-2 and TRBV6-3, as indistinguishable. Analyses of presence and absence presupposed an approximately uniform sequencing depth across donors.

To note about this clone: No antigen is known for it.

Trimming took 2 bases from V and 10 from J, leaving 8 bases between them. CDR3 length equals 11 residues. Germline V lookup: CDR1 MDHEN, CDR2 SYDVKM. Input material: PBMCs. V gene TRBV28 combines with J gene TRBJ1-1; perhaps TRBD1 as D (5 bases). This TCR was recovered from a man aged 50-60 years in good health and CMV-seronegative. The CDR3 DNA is TGTGCCAGCAGTTTAATCGGGGGAGCTTTCTTT. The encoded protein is CASSLIGGAFF.